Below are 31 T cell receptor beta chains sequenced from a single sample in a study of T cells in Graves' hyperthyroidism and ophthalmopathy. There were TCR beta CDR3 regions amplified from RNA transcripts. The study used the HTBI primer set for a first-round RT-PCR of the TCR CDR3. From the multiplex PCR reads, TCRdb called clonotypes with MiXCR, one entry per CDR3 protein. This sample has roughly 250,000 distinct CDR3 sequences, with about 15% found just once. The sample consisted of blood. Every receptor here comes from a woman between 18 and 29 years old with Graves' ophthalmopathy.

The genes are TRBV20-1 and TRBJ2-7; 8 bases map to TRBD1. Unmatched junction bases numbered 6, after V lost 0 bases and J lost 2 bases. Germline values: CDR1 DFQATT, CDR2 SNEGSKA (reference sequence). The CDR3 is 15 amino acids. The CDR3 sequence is CSARDPEDRAYEQYF. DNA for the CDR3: TGCAGTGCTAGAGATCCGGAGGACAGGGCCTACGAGCAGTACTTC.

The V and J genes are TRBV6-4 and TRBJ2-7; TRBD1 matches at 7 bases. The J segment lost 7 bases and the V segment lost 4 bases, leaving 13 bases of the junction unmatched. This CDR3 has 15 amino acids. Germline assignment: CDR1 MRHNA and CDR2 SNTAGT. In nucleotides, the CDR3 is TGTGCCAGCAGTGCCTTGACAGGGTCCCTTTGTGAGCAGTACTTC. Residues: CASSALTGSLCEQYF.

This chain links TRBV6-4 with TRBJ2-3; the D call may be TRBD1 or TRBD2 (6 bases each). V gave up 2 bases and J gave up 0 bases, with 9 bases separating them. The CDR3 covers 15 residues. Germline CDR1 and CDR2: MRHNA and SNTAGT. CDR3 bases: TGTGCCAGCAGTGACCGGGGGACAAGCACAGATACGCAGTATTTT. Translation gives CASSDRGTSTDTQYF.

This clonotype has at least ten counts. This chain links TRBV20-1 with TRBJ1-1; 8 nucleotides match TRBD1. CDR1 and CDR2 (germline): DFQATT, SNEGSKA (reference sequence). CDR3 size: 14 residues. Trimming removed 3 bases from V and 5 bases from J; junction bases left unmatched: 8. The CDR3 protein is CSARAGGAWTEAFF. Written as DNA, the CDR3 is TGCAGTGCTAGGGCAGGGGGCGCGTGGACTGAAGCTTTCTTT.

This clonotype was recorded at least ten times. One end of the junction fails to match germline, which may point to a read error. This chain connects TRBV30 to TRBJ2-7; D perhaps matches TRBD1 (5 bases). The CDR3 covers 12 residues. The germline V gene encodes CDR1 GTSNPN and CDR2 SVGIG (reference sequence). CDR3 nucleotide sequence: TGTGCCTGGAGTCTCCAGGGCTACGAGCAGTGCTTC. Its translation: CAWSLQGYEQCF.

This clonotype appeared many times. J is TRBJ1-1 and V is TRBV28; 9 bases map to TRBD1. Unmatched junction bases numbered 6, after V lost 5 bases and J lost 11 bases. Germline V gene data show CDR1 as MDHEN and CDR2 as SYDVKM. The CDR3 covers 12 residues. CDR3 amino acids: CASSPWTGEAFF. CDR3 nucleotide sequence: TGTGCCAGCAGTCCCTGGACAGGGGAGGCTTTCTTT. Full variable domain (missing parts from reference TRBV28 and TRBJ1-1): DVKVTQSSRYLVKRTGEKVFLECVQDMDHENMFWYRQDPGLGLRLIYFSYDVKMKEKGDIPEGYSVSREKKERFSLILESASTNQTSMYLCASSPWTGEAFFGQGTRLTVV.

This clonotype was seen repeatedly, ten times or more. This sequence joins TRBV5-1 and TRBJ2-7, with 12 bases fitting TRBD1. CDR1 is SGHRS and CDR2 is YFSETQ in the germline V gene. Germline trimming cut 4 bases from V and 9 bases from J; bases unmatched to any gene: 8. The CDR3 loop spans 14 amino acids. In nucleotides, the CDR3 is TGCGCCAGCAGCACGGGACAGGGGGCTTTCGGGCAGTACTTC. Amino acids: CASSTGQGAFGQYF.

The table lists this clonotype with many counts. The CDR3 nucleotides read TGTGCCAGCAGCCGCGGACAGACCTACGAGCAGTACTTC. As protein: CASSRGQTYEQYF. The rearrangement joins TRBV12-3 or TRBV12-4 to TRBJ2-7, with D perhaps matching TRBD1 (6 bases). This CDR3 has 13 amino acids. Trimming pared 6 bases from V and 2 bases from J, leaving 11 bases between.

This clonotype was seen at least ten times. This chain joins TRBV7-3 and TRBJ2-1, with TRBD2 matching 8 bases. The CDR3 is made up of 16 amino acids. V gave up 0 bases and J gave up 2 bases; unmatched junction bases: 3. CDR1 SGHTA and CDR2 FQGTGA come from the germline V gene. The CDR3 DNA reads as TGTGCCAGCAGCTTAACGGTCGGGAGGGCCTACAATGAGCAGTTCTTC. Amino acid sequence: CASSLTVGRAYNEQFF.

The CDR3 DNA follows: TGTGCCAGTAGTATTCTTAGCGGGAGGAATGAGCAGTTCTTC. Amino acids: CASSILSGRNEQFF. The rearrangement uses TRBV19 and TRBJ2-1; 10 bases fit TRBD2. The germline V gene encodes CDR1 LNHDA and CDR2 SQIVND (reference sequence). The V and J ends lost 3 bases and 7 bases, in that order; junction bases with no gene match: 3. The CDR3 contains 14 residues. Full variable domain (missing parts from reference TRBV19 and TRBJ2-1): DGGITQSPKYLFRKEGQNVTLSCEQNLNHDAMYWYRQDPGQGLRLIYYSQIVNDFQKGDIAEGYSVSREKKESFPLTVTSAQKNPTAFYLCASSILSGRNEQFFGPGTRLTVL.

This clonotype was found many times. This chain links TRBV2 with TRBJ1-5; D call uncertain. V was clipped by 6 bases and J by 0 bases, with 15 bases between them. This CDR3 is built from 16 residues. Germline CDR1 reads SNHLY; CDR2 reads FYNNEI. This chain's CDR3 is CASRFTYDGSNQPQHF. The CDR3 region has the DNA TGTGCCAGCAGATTTACTTACGACGGTAGCAATCAGCCCCAGCATTTT.

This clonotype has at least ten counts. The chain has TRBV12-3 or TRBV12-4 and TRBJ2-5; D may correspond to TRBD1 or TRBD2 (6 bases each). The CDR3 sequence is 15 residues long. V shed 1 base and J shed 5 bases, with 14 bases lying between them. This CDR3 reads CASSLVSGGRETQYF. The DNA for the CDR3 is TGTGCCAGCAGTTTAGTTTCCGGGGGCAGGGAGACCCAGTACTTC.

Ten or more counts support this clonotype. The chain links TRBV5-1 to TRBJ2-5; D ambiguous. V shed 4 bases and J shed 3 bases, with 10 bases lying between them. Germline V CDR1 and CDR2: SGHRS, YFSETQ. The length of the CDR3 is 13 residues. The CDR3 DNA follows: TGCGCCAGCAGCCGACAATCTGAAGAGACCCAGTACTTC. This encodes CASSRQSEETQYF.

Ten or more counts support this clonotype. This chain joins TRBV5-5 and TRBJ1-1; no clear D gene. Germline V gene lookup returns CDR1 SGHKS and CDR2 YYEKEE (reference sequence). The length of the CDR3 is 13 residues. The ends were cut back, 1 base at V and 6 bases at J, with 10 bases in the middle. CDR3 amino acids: CASSLLGWSEAFF. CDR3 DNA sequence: TGTGCCAGCAGCTTGTTAGGGTGGTCTGAAGCTTTCTTT.

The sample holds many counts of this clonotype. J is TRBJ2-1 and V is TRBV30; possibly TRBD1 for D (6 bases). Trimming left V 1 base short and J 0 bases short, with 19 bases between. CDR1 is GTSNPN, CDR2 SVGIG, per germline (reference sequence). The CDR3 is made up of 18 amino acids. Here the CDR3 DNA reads TGTGCCTGGAGTGCGATCAACCGGGACATTAGCTCCTACAATGAGCAGTTCTTC. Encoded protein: CAWSAINRDISSYNEQFF.

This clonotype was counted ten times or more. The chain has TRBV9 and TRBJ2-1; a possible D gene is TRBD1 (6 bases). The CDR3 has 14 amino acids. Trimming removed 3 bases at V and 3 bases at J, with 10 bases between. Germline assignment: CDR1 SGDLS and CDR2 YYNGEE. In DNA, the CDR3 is TGTGCCAGCAGCGCCGGACAGATCTACAATGAGCAGTTCTTC. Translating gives CASSAGQIYNEQFF. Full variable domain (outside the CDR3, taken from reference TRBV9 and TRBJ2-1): DSGVTQTPKHLITATGQRVTLRCSPRSGDLSVYWYQQSLDQGLQFLIQYYNGEERAKGNILERFSAQQFPDLHSELNLSSLELGDSALYFCASSAGQIYNEQFFGPGTRLTVL.

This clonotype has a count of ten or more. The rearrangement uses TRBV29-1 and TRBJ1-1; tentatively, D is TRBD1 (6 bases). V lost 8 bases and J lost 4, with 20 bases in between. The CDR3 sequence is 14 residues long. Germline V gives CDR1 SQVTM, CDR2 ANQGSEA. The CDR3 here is CSPSAGGLSTEAFF. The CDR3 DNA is TGCAGCCCCTCGGCTGGGGGCTTAAGCACTGAAGCTTTCTTT.

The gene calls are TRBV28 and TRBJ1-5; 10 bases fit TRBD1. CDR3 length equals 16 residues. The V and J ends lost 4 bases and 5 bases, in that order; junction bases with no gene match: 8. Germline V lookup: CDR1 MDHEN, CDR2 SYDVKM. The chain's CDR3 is CASSSLATGGHQPQHF. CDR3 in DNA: TGTGCCAGCAGTTCTCTCGCGACAGGGGGCCATCAGCCCCAGCATTTT.

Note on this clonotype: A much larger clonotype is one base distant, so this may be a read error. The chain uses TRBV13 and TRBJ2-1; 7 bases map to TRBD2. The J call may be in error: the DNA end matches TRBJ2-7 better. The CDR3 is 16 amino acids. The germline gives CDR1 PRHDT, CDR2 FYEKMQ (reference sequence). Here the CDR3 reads CASSLVGDYTYNEQYF. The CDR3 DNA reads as TGTGCCAGCAGCTTAGTGGGGGACTATACCTACAATGAGCAGTACTTC.

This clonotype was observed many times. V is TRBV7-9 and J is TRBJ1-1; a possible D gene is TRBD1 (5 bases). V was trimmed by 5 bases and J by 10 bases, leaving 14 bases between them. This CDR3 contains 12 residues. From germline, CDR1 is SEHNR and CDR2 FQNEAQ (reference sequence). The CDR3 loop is CASSPRQFAAFF. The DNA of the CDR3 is TGTGCCAGCAGCCCCCGACAGTTCGCAGCTTTCTTT.

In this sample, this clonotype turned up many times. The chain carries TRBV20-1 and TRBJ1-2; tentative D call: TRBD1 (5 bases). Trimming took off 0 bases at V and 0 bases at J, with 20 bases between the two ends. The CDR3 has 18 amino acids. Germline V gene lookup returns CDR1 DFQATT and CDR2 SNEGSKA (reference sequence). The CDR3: CSARDQKGRALPNYGYTF. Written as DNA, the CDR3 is TGCAGTGCTAGAGATCAAAAGGGCAGGGCCCTACCTAACTATGGCTACACCTTC.

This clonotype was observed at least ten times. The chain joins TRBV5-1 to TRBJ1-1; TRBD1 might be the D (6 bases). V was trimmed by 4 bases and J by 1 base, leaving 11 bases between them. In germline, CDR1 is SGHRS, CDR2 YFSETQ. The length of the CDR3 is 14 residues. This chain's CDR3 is CASSPGHSNTEAFF. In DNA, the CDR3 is TGCGCCAGCAGCCCGGGACACTCGAACACTGAAGCTTTCTTT.

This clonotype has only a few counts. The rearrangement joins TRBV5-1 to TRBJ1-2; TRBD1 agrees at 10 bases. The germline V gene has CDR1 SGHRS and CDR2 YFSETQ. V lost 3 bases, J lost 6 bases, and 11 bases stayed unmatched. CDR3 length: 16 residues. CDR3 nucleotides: TGCGCCAGCAGCTGGGGACAGGGGCTGCCGGAAAATGGCTACACCTTC. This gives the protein CASSWGQGLPENGYTF.

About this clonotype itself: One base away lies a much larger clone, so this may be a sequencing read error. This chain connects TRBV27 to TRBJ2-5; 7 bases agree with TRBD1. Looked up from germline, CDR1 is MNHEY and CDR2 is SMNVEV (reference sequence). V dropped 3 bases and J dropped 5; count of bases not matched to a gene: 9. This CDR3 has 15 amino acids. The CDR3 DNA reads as TGTGCCAGCAGTTTCTTGGTCGACAGGGAGGAGACCCAGTACTTC. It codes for CASSFLVDREETQYF.

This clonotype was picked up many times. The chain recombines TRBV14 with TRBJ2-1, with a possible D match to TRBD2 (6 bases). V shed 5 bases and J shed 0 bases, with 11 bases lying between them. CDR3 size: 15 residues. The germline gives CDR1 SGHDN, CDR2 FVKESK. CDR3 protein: CASSYLASSYNEQFF. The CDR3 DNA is TGTGCCAGCAGCTATCTAGCGTCCTCCTACAATGAGCAGTTCTTC.

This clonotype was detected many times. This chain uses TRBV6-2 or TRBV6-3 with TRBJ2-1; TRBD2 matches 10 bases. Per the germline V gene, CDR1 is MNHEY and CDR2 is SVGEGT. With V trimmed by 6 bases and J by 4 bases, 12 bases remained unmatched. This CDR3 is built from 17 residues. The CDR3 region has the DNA TGTGCCAGCAGAACCACCTTAGCGGGAGGTCGGTACAATGAGCAGTTCTTC. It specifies CASRTTLAGGRYNEQFF.

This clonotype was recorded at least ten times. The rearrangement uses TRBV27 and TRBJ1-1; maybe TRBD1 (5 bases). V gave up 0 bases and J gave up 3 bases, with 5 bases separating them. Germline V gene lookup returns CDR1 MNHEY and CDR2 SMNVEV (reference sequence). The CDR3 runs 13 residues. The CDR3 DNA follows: TGTGCCAGCAGTTTATCGGGGGACACTGAAGCTTTCTTT. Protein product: CASSLSGDTEAFF.

The CDR3 nucleotides read TGCAGTGCTAGGGGAGGGCCAAATCAGCCCCAGCATTTT. Residues: CSARGGPNQPQHF. The chain couples TRBV20-1 to TRBJ1-5; no reliable D call. V was cut by 3 bases and J by 4 bases, with 10 bases left in between. CDR3 length: 13 residues. CDR1 is DFQATT, CDR2 SNEGSKA, per germline (reference sequence).

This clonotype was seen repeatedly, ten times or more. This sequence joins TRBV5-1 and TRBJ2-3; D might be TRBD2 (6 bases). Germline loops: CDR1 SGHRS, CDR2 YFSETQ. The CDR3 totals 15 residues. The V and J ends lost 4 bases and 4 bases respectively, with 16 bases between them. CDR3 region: CASSPLGLEPDTQYF. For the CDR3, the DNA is TGCGCCAGCAGCCCACTGGGACTGGAGCCAGATACGCAGTATTTT.

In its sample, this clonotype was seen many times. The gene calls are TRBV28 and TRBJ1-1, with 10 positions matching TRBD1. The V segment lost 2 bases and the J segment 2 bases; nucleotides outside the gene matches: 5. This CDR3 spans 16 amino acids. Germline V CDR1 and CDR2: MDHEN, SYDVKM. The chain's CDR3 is CASSLPGTGVNTEAFF. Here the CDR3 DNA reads TGTGCCAGCAGTTTACCCGGGACAGGGGTCAACACTGAAGCTTTCTTT.

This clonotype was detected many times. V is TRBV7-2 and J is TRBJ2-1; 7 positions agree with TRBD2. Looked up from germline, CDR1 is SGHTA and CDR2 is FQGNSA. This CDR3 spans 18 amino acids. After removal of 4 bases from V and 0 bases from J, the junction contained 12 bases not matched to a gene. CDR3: CASSSPLAALSSYNEQFF. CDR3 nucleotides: TGTGCCAGCAGCTCTCCGCTAGCGGCCCTCAGCTCCTACAATGAGCAGTTCTTC.